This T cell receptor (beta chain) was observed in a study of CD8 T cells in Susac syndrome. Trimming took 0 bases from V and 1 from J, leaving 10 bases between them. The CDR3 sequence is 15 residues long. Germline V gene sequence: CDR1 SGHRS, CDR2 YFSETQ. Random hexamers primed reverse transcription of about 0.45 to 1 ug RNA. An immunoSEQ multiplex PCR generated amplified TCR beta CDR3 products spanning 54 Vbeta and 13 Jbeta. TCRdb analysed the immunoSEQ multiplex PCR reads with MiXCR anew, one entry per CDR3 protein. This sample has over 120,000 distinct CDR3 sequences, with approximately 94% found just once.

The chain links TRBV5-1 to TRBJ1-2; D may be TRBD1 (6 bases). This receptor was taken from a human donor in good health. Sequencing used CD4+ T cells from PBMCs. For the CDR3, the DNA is TGCGCCAGCAGCTTGGGAGGACAGAGTAACTATGGCTACACCTTC. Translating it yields CASSLGGQSNYGYTF.